This note documents a single T cell receptor (beta chain) sequence. Germline CDR1 reads SGHTA; CDR2 reads FQGNSA. Trimming took 9 bases from V and 1 from J; bases not matched to a gene: 9. The CDR3 runs 15 residues. The sample comes from a study of blood T cells in healthy people across ages. Using a J-beta primer mix together with a sample-barcoded 5' primer, a second PCR was run for about 7 to 12 cycles. TCRdb independently ran MiXCR on the 5' RACE reads; one entry per CDR3 protein. The table has under 700,000 distinct CDR3 sequences, less than 25% seen once. The data were also submitted as part of a second study, on T cells of mothers and their children. According to that study: Per child, 2.5 million to 3 million TCR beta CDR3 reads were obtained, against over 9 million per mother.

The V gene is TRBV7-2, the J gene TRBJ2-3; TRBD2 matches 8 bases. This sequence originates from a boy aged 5-17 years in good health. Input material: blood. CDR3 protein: CASCTGGAGTDTQYF. DNA of the CDR3: TGTGCCAGTTGCACCGGGGGGGCCGGCACAGATACGCAGTATTTT.